The 14 T cell receptor beta chains in this list originate from one sample, sequenced in a study of identical twins. MiXCR was run by TCRdb on the 5' RACE reads, yielding one entry per CDR3 protein. The top ten clones hold around 0.25% of a sample with some 1,600,000 distinct CDR3 sequences, 32% of them seen once. The sequenced sample was cord blood. The receptors were gathered from a newborn girl in good health.

This clonotype turned up a few times. The chain has TRBV7-9 and TRBJ2-7; 8 bases are a match to TRBD1. V was clipped by 1 base and J by 0 bases; unmatched bases: 5. Germline V gives CDR1 SEHNR, CDR2 FQNEAQ (reference sequence). The CDR3 sequence is 16 residues long. CDR3 DNA: TGTGCCAGCAGCTTAGGGGACAGGCTCTACTCCTACGAGCAGTACTTC. This encodes CASSLGDRLYSYEQYF.

This clonotype was detected ten times or more. The chain carries TRBV7-9 and TRBJ1-2; D gene ambiguous. Trimming removed 1 base from V and 3 bases from J, with 6 bases in between. Per the germline V gene, CDR1 is SEHNR and CDR2 is FQNEAQ (reference sequence). The CDR3 covers 13 residues. The CDR3 loop is CASSLDSHYGYTF. DNA for the CDR3: TGTGCCAGCAGCTTAGACAGCCACTATGGCTACACCTTC.

This clonotype appeared a few times. The chain is built from TRBV20-1 and TRBJ1-4; D perhaps matches TRBD1 (5 bases). The germline CDR1 and CDR2 sequences are DFQATT and SNEGSKA (reference sequence). This CDR3 contains 14 residues. V was trimmed by 5 bases and J by 7 bases, leaving 17 bases between them. DNA of the CDR3: TGCAGTGCTGAGAGGGGTGCATCGGGTGAAAAACTGTTTTTT. It codes for CSAERGASGEKLFF.

This CDR3 is CSARDQTSGNNEQFF. As DNA, the CDR3 is TGCAGTGCTAGAGATCAGACTAGCGGGAACAATGAGCAGTTCTTC. The rearrangement joins TRBV20-1 to TRBJ2-1, with 11 bases fitting TRBD2. The V and J ends lost 0 bases and 5 bases, in that order; junction bases with no gene match: 3. Germline V CDR1 and CDR2: DFQATT, SNEGSKA (reference sequence). This CDR3 region has 15 residues.

The sample holds a few counts of this clonotype. The chain combines TRBV5-1 with TRBJ2-5; D perhaps matches TRBD1 (5 bases). CDR3 size: 14 residues. V lost 5 bases and J 5 bases, leaving 16 bases between the germline ends. Per germline, CDR1 SGHRS and CDR2 YFSETQ. The DNA of the CDR3 is TGCGCCAGCAGAGAACCAGGGAAAGGGGAGACCCAGTACTTC. This codes for CASREPGKGETQYF.

A few counts support this clonotype. The chain carries TRBV5-5 and TRBJ1-2; TRBD1 matches 9 bases. V lost 5 bases to trimming and J lost 8 bases; unmatched junction nucleotides: 10. This CDR3 comprises 14 residues. CDR1 is SGHKS and CDR2 is YYEKEE in the germline V gene (reference sequence). The CDR3 here is CASRLTDRGPGYTF. DNA of the CDR3: TGTGCCAGCAGACTAACGGACAGGGGTCCAGGCTACACCTTC.

The table lists this clonotype with a few counts. The rearrangement uses TRBV29-1 and TRBJ1-2; D is undetermined. Trimming took 7 bases from V and 4 from J, leaving 19 bases between them. This CDR3 is built from 14 residues. Germline CDR1 and CDR2: SQVTM and ANQGSEA. The CDR3 DNA reads as TGCAGCGCCTTCGGTGGACGACGGGGCTATGGCTACACCTTC. It yields the protein CSAFGGRRGYGYTF.

This clonotype was detected once. A much larger clone is a single base away; this may be a read error. V is TRBV2 and J is TRBJ2-7; possibly TRBD1 for D (6 bases). The length of the CDR3 is 12 residues. Trimming took 7 bases from V and 7 from J, leaving 14 bases between them. CDR1 and CDR2 from the germline V gene are SNHLY and FYNNEI. CDR3 bases: TGTGCCAGCAACGGACAGTACAATGAGCAGTACTTC. Residues: CASNGQYNEQYF.

About this clonotype itself: A read error may account for a junction end that differs from germline. The chain is built from TRBV6-1 and TRBJ2-5, with D unclear. The CDR3 length is 12 residues. Germline CDR1 reads MNHNS; CDR2 reads SASEGT. The CDR3 coding sequence is TGTGCCGGCAGAGCAGGTCAAGGGACCCAGTACTTC. Translated: CAGRAGQGTQYF.

This clonotype appeared a few times. The chain is built from TRBV3-1 and TRBJ2-1, with TRBD2 matching over 8 bases. CDR3 length equals 16 residues. The trim removed 4 bases at V and 0 bases at J, leaving 5 bases unmatched. Germline lookup yields CDR1 LGHDT and CDR2 YNNKEL (reference sequence). As DNA, the CDR3 is TGTGCCAGCAGCCCCGGAGGGACTAGCTCCTACAATGAGCAGTTCTTC. Translation gives CASSPGGTSSYNEQFF.

V usage is TRBV7-2 and J usage is TRBJ2-5; TRBD2 matches 8 bases. Trimming removed 0 bases from V and 11 bases from J; junction bases left unmatched: 5. CDR1 is SGHTA and CDR2 is FQGNSA in the germline V gene. The CDR3 extends over 13 amino acids. The CDR3 protein is CASSLAGLALQYF. The CDR3, as DNA: TGTGCCAGCAGCTTAGCCGGACTAGCCTTACAGTACTTC.

The J gene is TRBJ2-1, the V gene TRBV20-1; no clear D gene. Germline loops: CDR1 DFQATT, CDR2 SNEGSKA (reference sequence). The CDR3 has 15 residues. V dropped 1 base and J dropped 3 bases, with 13 bases sitting between them. This CDR3 reads CSARAAQKDYNEQFF. The CDR3, as DNA: TGCAGTGCTAGAGCGGCCCAGAAGGACTACAATGAGCAGTTCTTC.

This clonotype was recorded at least ten times. The chain links TRBV29-1 to TRBJ2-7; unclear D gene. This CDR3 is built from 11 residues. Germline values: CDR1 SQVTM, CDR2 ANQGSEA. The V end lost 2 bases, the J end lost 3 bases, and 5 bases lay between the germline ends. The CDR3: CSVEKDYEQYF. The CDR3 DNA is TGCAGCGTTGAAAAGGACTACGAGCAGTACTTC.

About this clonotype: This may arise from a read error, as a much more abundant clone is one base away. The rearrangement uses TRBV3-1 and TRBJ2-7, with D tentatively TRBD2 (5 bases). In germline, CDR1 is LGHDT, CDR2 YNNKEL (reference sequence). Trimming left V 1 base short and J 7 bases short, with 17 bases between. The length of the CDR3 is 15 residues. The CDR3 region is CASSQVTGKRDEQYF. CDR3 DNA: TGTGCCAGCAGCCAAGTCACGGGGAAAAGGGATGAGCAGTACTTC.